Listed below are T cell receptor beta chains from one sample, sequenced in a study of cytomegalovirus exposure and HLA in healthy donors. Only in-frame clones appear in the TCRdb table, and some are missing; sequencing was by immunoSEQ multiplex PCR. The sample consists of about 270,000 clones, more than 55% of them appearing once. Specimen: PBMCs. The receptors stem from a female donor in good health and CMV-seronegative. CDR3s include the opening cysteine and the closing phenylalanine or tryptophan. D genes are given only for firm matches. The size field is filled for only some rows; it gives once, few, many or a size class.

v_call: TRBV4-1; j_call: TRBJ2-7; d_call: -; clone_size: few; cdr3_aa: CASSQGLGLSYEQYF; cdr3_nt: TGCGCCAGCAGCCAAGGACTAGGACTCTCCTACGAGCAGTACTTC
v_call: TRBV7-6; j_call: TRBJ2-7; d_call: -; clone_size: -; cdr3_aa: CASSPRHPEQYF; cdr3_nt: TGTGCCAGCAGTCCCAGACACCCCGAGCAGTACTTC
v_call: TRBV5-6; j_call: TRBJ2-7; d_call: TRBD2; clone_size: -; cdr3_aa: CASSPTSGRADEQYF; cdr3_nt: TGTGCCAGCAGCCCCACTAGCGGGAGGGCCGACGAGCAGTACTTC
v_call: TRBV6-4; j_call: TRBJ2-1; d_call: -; clone_size: -; cdr3_aa: CASSDSVEIGEQFF; cdr3_nt: TGTGCCAGCAGTGACAGTGTGGAGATCGGTGAGCAGTTCTTC
v_call: TRBV19; j_call: TRBJ2-1; d_call: TRBD2; clone_size: -; cdr3_aa: CASSIEGLGSNEQFF; cdr3_nt: TGTGCCAGTAGTATAGAGGGACTAGGCTCAAATGAGCAGTTCTTC
v_call: TRBV10-3; j_call: TRBJ2-7; d_call: TRBD1; clone_size: few; cdr3_aa: CAISESTGGSYEQYF; cdr3_nt: TGTGCCATCAGTGAGTCGACAGGGGGATCCTACGAGCAGTACTTC
v_call: TRBV30; j_call: TRBJ2-2; d_call: -; clone_size: -; cdr3_aa: CAWSGGSANTGELFF; cdr3_nt: TGTGCCTGGAGTGGGGGTAGCGCGAACACCGGGGAGCTGTTTTTT
v_call: TRBV29-1; j_call: TRBJ2-7; d_call: TRBD1; clone_size: -; cdr3_aa: CSVALRDSLPGEQYF; cdr3_nt: TGCAGCGTTGCATTAAGGGACAGCCTTCCGGGGGAGCAGTACTTC
v_call: TRBV7-9; j_call: TRBJ2-1; d_call: TRBD2; clone_size: -; cdr3_aa: CASSSSGIPYNEQFF; cdr3_nt: TGTGCCAGCAGCTCGAGCGGGATCCCCTACAATGAGCAGTTCTTC
v_call: TRBV30; j_call: TRBJ2-3; d_call: -; clone_size: -; cdr3_aa: CAWSDGLATADTQYF; cdr3_nt: TGTGCCTGGAGCGACGGGCTAGCAACGGCAGATACGCAGTATTTT
v_call: TRBV5-6; j_call: TRBJ2-7; d_call: -; clone_size: -; cdr3_aa: CASSLTGAYEQYF; cdr3_nt: TGTGCCAGCAGCTTGACCGGAGCTTACGAGCAGTACTTC
v_call: TRBV28; j_call: TRBJ1-1; d_call: -; clone_size: -; cdr3_aa: CASRRGEGTEAFF; cdr3_nt: TGTGCCAGCCGGAGGGGAGAGGGAACTGAAGCTTTCTTT
v_call: TRBV6-1; j_call: TRBJ1-6; d_call: TRBD1; clone_size: -; cdr3_aa: CASIGQGSSPLHF; cdr3_nt: TGTGCCAGCATAGGACAGGGCAGCTCACCCCTCCACTTT
v_call: TRBV6-1; j_call: TRBJ2-1; d_call: TRBD2; clone_size: -; cdr3_aa: CASRGLAGAYNEQFF; cdr3_nt: TGTGCCAGCAGGGGACTAGCGGGAGCCTACAATGAGCAGTTCTTC
v_call: TRBV10-3; j_call: TRBJ2-1; d_call: -; clone_size: -; cdr3_aa: CAISEPPRGVHNEQFF; cdr3_nt: TGTGCCATCAGTGAGCCCCCCAGGGGCGTACACAATGAGCAGTTCTTC
v_call: TRBV30; j_call: TRBJ1-5; d_call: TRBD1; clone_size: -; cdr3_aa: CAWTRGQNQPQHF; cdr3_nt: TGTGCCTGGACCAGGGGGCAGAATCAGCCCCAGCATTTT
v_call: TRBV4-2; j_call: TRBJ2-2; d_call: TRBD2; clone_size: -; cdr3_aa: CASSHIAGGISITGELFF; cdr3_nt: TGTGCCAGCAGCCATATAGCGGGAGGGATTTCGATCACCGGGGAGCTGTTTTTT
v_call: TRBV11-2; j_call: TRBJ1-5; d_call: TRBD1; clone_size: -; cdr3_aa: CASSLDHRGGQPQHF; cdr3_nt: TGTGCCAGCAGCTTAGATCACAGGGGCGGTCAGCCCCAGCATTTT
v_call: TRBV18; j_call: TRBJ2-5; d_call: TRBD2; clone_size: -; cdr3_aa: CASSLGTSLQTQYF; cdr3_nt: TGTGCCAGCTCACTCGGGACTAGCTTACAGACCCAGTACTTC
v_call: TRBV9; j_call: TRBJ2-5; d_call: TRBD1; clone_size: -; cdr3_aa: CASSGLQGAVGETQYF; cdr3_nt: TGTGCCAGCAGCGGACTACAGGGGGCGGTCGGGGAGACCCAGTACTTC
v_call: TRBV19; j_call: TRBJ1-3; d_call: TRBD1; clone_size: -; cdr3_aa: CASRGQGYTIYF; cdr3_nt: TGTGCCAGTAGGGGACAGGGCTACACCATATATTTT
v_call: TRBV6-5; j_call: TRBJ2-7; d_call: -; clone_size: -; cdr3_aa: CASSPHDPPGEQYF; cdr3_nt: TGTGCCAGCAGCCCCCACGACCCCCCGGGCGAGCAGTACTTC
v_call: TRBV7-2; j_call: TRBJ2-7; d_call: -; clone_size: once; cdr3_aa: CASSLVVGASYEQYF; cdr3_nt: TGTGCCAGCAGCTTAGTCGTGGGAGCCAGCTACGAGCAGTACTTC
v_call: TRBV19; j_call: TRBJ1-4; d_call: -; clone_size: -; cdr3_aa: CASSIGGEKLFF; cdr3_nt: TGTGCCAGTAGTATAGGAGGCGAAAAACTGTTTTTT
v_call: TRBV19; j_call: TRBJ2-5; d_call: TRBD1; clone_size: -; cdr3_aa: CASSLGQGAGETQYF; cdr3_nt: TGTGCCAGTAGTCTGGGTCAGGGGGCTGGGGAGACCCAGTACTTC
v_call: TRBV27; j_call: TRBJ2-5; d_call: -; clone_size: -; cdr3_aa: CASSLTQLQGETQYF; cdr3_nt: TGTGCCAGCAGTTTGACCCAACTGCAGGGAGAGACCCAGTACTTC